The T cell receptor (beta chain) under discussion was sequenced for a study of T cells in Graves' hyperthyroidism and ophthalmopathy. In making diagnoses, clinical symptoms, serum thyroxine and TRAb, thyroid ultrasound and orbital computed tomography were all used. PBMCs were derived from around 10 ml fresh peripheral blood. TCR beta CDR3 regions were amplified from RNA. HTBI primers were employed in a first-round RT-PCR of the TCR CDR3. Each CDR3 protein is one row after TCRdb ran MiXCR on the multiplex PCR reads. This repertoire shows roughly 500,000 distinct CDR3 sequences, about 15% found once; its top ten account for around 5.4%. CDR3 length: 13 amino acids. Per germline, CDR1 SQVTM and CDR2 ANQGSEA. Trimming cost V 8 bases and J 0 bases, with 13 bases left between them. This clonotype was counted many times. Its antigen remains unknown. General study results and limits: Patients with ophthalmopathy were separated from those with stable hyperthyroidism by a 13 V-J model. Blood shared most expanded thyroid clonotypes above 0.001.

The chain has TRBV29-1 and TRBJ1-1; a weak D match, TRBD1 (5 bases). Input material: blood. The source of this sequence is a woman in her twenties or thirties with Graves' hyperthyroidism that later progressed to Graves' ophthalmopathy. The CDR3 sequence: CSSHAGMNTEAFF. CDR3 in DNA: TGCAGCTCACACGCAGGGATGAACACTGAAGCTTTCTTT.